This TCR beta chain stems from a study of cytomegalovirus exposure and HLA in healthy donors. General study findings and limits: In a later analysis, HLA-associated beta chains showed higher expansion and lower generation probabilities than comparable chains.

About this clone itself: The antigen is unknown.

Use of 60 Vbeta and 13 Jbeta primers characterized the PCR. Libraries were prepared by immunoSEQ multiplex PCR; TCRdb keeps only in-frame clonotypes and omits some of them. There are tens of thousands of clones in the sample, with approximately 7% held by the top ten. This CDR3 is built from 16 residues. The germline V gene has CDR1 MNHEY and CDR2 SVGAGI. Trimming removed 2 bases from V and 8 bases from J; junction bases left unmatched: 9. Sequencing was carried out using PBMCs. The chain recombines TRBV6-5 with TRBJ2-2, with 9 positions matching TRBD2. The source of this sequence is a woman in her thirties or forties in good health and CMV-seronegative. CDR3 protein: CASSYGLAGVGGELFF. CDR3 coding DNA: TGTGCCAGCAGTTACGGGTTAGCGGGGGTCGGAGGGGAGCTGTTTTTT.